This T cell receptor (beta chain) was retrieved from a study of cytomegalovirus exposure and HLA in healthy donors. Study-wide background: Membership in the Caucasian-associated ancestry cluster was found for around four fifths of roughly 400 genotyped donors. Notes on the study in general: There were a few CMV-associated chains whose specificity for CMV antigens was confirmed in vitro. Later analysis associated a missense DCLRE1C variant with TCR beta V- and J-gene trimming.

Germline V gene data show CDR1 as MNHNS and CDR2 as SASEGT. V was shortened by 6 bases and J by 0 bases, with 9 bases between the two germline ends. The CDR3 has 13 residues. Concerning this clone itself: Its antigen remains unknown.

13 Jbeta primers and 60 Vbeta primers were used for the PCR. Sequencing was performed with immunoSEQ multiplex PCR; in TCRdb, only in-frame clones are kept and a portion is missing. Found here are approximately 150,000 clones, around 68% of them singletons; the top ten hold less than 1.5%. This chain joins TRBV6-1 and TRBJ2-7; D is possibly TRBD1 (6 bases). The sequence derives from a man aged 45-65 years in good health and CMV-seronegative. Sequenced: PBMCs. CDR3 in amino acids: CASRLQGSYEQYF. The DNA for the CDR3 is TGTGCCAGCAGGCTACAGGGCTCCTACGAGCAGTACTTC.